Below, one TCR beta chain is given with its context. This CDR3 comprises 15 residues. Germline CDR1 and CDR2: SQVTM and ANQGSEA. Between the trimmed V and J ends, which lost 4 bases and 8 bases, there was a span of 20 bases. This sample is drawn from a study of shared clonotypes between healthy human individuals. Study in general: The plates for each donor numbered three CD4 naive, three CD4 memory, two CD8 naive and one CD8 memory.

Template for every sorted-subset replicate PCR totaled about 200 ng DNA, roughly 30,000 T cell genomes. Here immunoSEQ multiplex PCR was the method, and the copy in TCRdb shows in-frame clones only, minus some. The table records about 1 million clones, about 75% of them present only once. This TCR came from a man between 18 and 35 years old in good health. The V call is TRBV29-1, the J call TRBJ1-4; D might be TRBD1 (5 bases). Sequencing was performed on memory CD4+ T cells sorted from blood. Subset noted: CD45RA-negative fraction. CDR3: CSVADGRQGTEKLFF. CDR3 nucleotide sequence: TGCAGCGTTGCTGACGGTCGGCAGGGCACCGAAAAACTGTTTTTT.